The 13 T cell receptor beta chains in this list originate from one sample, sequenced in a study of T cell responses to AZD1222 COVID-19 vaccine. Only in-frame clones appear in the TCRdb table, and some are missing; sequencing was by immunoSEQ multiplex PCR. The sample yields about 140,000 clones, of which the top ten take up about 2.2%. Material: peripheral blood. The receptor source for this set is an adult in good health.

J is TRBJ1-3 and V is TRBV6-5; possible D gene TRBD1, 6 bases. CDR3 length equals 14 residues. Trimming stripped 4 bases from V and 2 bases from J, with 9 bases between. Germline loops: CDR1 MNHEY, CDR2 SVGAGI. DNA of the CDR3: TGTGCCAGCAGTTTACAGGGTACTGGAAACACCATATATTTT. This gives the protein CASSLQGTGNTIYF.

This sequence joins TRBV3-1 (or the pseudogene TRBV3-2) and TRBJ1-2; D is perhaps TRBD1 (5 bases). Trimming removed 4 bases from V and 3 bases from J, with 21 bases in between. Germline V gene data show CDR1 as LGHDT and CDR2 as YNNKEL (reference sequence). CDR3 length: 17 amino acids. The CDR3 DNA follows: TGTGCCAGCAGCCCTCATAGTTTCAGGGCTCTAGACTATGGCTACACCTTC. This sequence encodes CASSPHSFRALDYGYTF.

The chain joins TRBV5-5 to TRBJ1-1, with 8 bases lining up with TRBD1. The CDR3 runs to 16 residues. After removal of 4 bases from V and 5 bases from J, the junction contained 13 bases not matched to a gene. Germline values: CDR1 SGHKS, CDR2 YYEKEE (reference sequence). The CDR3 DNA follows: TGTGCCAGCAGCCTCGGACAGGGAGGATTAGGGACTGAAGCTTTCTTT. Translation gives CASSLGQGGLGTEAFF.

The chain is built from TRBV18 and TRBJ2-5; 9 nucleotides agree with TRBD1. Germline V gene sequence: CDR1 KGHSH, CDR2 LQKENI. The CDR3 contains 17 residues. The ends lost 2 bases at V and 5 bases at J; junction bases unmatched: 12. In DNA form, the CDR3 reads TGTGCCAGCTCACCAAGTCGGTCGGGACAGGGCTCGGAGACCCAGTACTTC. Translating it yields CASSPSRSGQGSETQYF. Together with reference TRBV18 and TRBJ2-5, the CDR3 gives the full variable domain: NAGVMQNPRHLVRRRGQEARLRCSPMKGHSHVYWYRQLPEEGLKFMVYLQKENIIDESGMPKERFSAEFPKEGPSILRIQQVVRGDSAAYFCASSPSRSGQGSETQYFGPGTRLLVL.

The chain employs TRBV6-5 and TRBJ2-7, with D possibly being TRBD1 or TRBD2 (6 bases each). This CDR3 contains 16 residues. With 0 bases removed from V and 7 bases from J, the gap between germline ends came to 19 bases. The germline CDR1 and CDR2 sequences are MNHEY and SVGAGI. The DNA for the CDR3 is TGTGCCAGCAGTTACTCGGGGGGCCCTTCCCTAGAGGAGCAGTACTTC. Amino acid sequence: CASSYSGGPSLEEQYF.

J is TRBJ1-1 and V is TRBV2; TRBD1 matches at 9 bases. The V gene end was trimmed by 10 bases and the J gene end by 3 bases; junction bases not matched to a gene: 6. The CDR3 runs to 13 residues. Germline V gives CDR1 SNHLY, CDR2 FYNNEI. In nucleotides, the CDR3 is TGTGCCAACGGCCGGGACAGGGACACTGAAGCTTTCTTT. As protein: CANGRDRDTEAFF.

The CDR3 bases are TGTGCCAGCGCTGAGGACCCCGGGGAATGGGAAGCTTTCTTT. It translates to CASAEDPGEWEAFF. The chain couples TRBV27 to TRBJ1-1; D is uncertain. Trimming stripped 8 bases from V and 8 bases from J, with 21 bases between. Germline CDR1 MNHEY, CDR2 SMNVEV (reference sequence). This CDR3 region has 14 residues.

The chain uses TRBV2 and TRBJ1-5, with 11 bases identical to TRBD1. CDR1 is SNHLY and CDR2 is FYNNEI in the germline V gene. CDR3 length: 15 amino acids. J lost 6 bases, V lost 4 bases, and 5 bases had no gene match. The CDR3 spells CASSGTGGIGQPQHF. The CDR3 region has the DNA TGTGCCAGCAGTGGGACAGGGGGCATAGGTCAGCCCCAGCATTTT.

The CDR3 sequence is CATSLKLATNEKLFF. The CDR3 DNA sequence: TGTGCCACCAGCCTAAAACTTGCAACTAATGAAAAACTGTTTTTT. The rearrangement uses TRBV15 and TRBJ1-4; D remains ambiguous. The CDR3 covers 15 residues. The V end lost 5 bases, the J end lost 0 bases, and 10 bases lay between the germline ends. Germline V CDR1 and CDR2: LNHNV, YYDKDF (reference sequence).

The chain has TRBV25-1 and TRBJ2-1, with D perhaps matching TRBD1 or TRBD2 (5 bases each). Deletions cut 2 bases from V and 6 bases from J, with 17 bases between. The CDR3 totals 16 residues. Germline lookup yields CDR1 MGHDK and CDR2 SYGVNS. This chain's CDR3 is CASSEGDPNPGNEQFF. The CDR3 DNA follows: TGTGCCAGCAGTGAAGGGGACCCCAACCCGGGCAATGAGCAGTTCTTC.

In the case of this clone: One end of the junction does not line up with germline, which may come from a read error. V usage is TRBV30 and J usage is TRBJ1-5; TRBD1 matches at 9 bases. The CDR3 has 14 residues. Per the germline V gene, CDR1 is GTSNPN and CDR2 is SVGIG (reference sequence). Here the CDR3 DNA reads TGTGCCTGGAGTCCAACAGGGGGCAACCAGCCCCAGCATTTT. The encoded protein is CAWSPTGGNQPQHF.

The CDR3 region has the DNA TGCGCCAGCGGCGAGGGGGGACACCAAAAGGTGGGCGGGGAGCTGTTTTTT. Its translation is CASGEGGHQKVGGELFF. V gene TRBV10-1 combines with J gene TRBJ2-2; perhaps D is TRBD1 or TRBD2 (6 bases each). Germline loops: CDR1 WNHNN, CDR2 SYGVQD (reference sequence). V gave up 8 bases and J gave up 7 bases, with 26 bases separating them. The CDR3 extends over 17 amino acids.

The chain links TRBV2 to TRBJ2-2; tentatively, D is TRBD2 (6 bases). Germline assignment: CDR1 SNHLY and CDR2 FYNNEI. V was cut by 4 bases and J by 3 bases, with 9 bases left in between. This CDR3 is built from 14 residues. The CDR3 sequence: CASSVGLYTGELFF. Written as DNA, the CDR3 is TGTGCCAGCAGTGTGGGACTCTACACCGGGGAGCTGTTTTTT.